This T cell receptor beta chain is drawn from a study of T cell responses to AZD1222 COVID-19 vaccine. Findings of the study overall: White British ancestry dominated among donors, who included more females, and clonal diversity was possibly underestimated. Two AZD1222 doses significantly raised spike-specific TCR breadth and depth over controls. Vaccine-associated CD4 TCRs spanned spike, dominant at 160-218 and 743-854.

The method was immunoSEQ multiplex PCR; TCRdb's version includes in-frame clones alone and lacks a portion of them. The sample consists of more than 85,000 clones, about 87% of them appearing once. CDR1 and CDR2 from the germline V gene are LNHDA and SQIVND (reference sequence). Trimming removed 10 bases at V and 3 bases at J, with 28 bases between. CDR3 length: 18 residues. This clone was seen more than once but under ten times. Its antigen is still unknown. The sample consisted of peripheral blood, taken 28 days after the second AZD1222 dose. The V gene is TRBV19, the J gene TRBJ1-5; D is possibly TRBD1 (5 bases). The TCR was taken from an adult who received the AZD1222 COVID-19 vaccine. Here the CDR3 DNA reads TGTGCCACCGACCTCGGACAATTATGGACGGAAGCCAATCAGCCCCAGCATTTT. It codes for CATDLGQLWTEANQPQHF.